What follows are 18 T cell receptor beta chains derived from one specimen sequenced in a study of CD8 T cells in ankylosing spondylitis (dated by TCRdb to the late 2010s). Libraries were constructed by 5' RACE. Sequenced using an Illumina HiSeq 2500. Through fastp at Q25 and MiXCR, TCRdb rebuilt clones from the public reads, retaining in-frame beta chains. Rows with a matching CDR3 protein are joined into one entry that keeps the most common DNA and genes. This sample lists more than 150,000 distinct CDR3 sequences; roughly 11% were detected once. The ten largest account for about 29% of the sample. Sequenced material: blood, either unsorted or a sorted T cell fraction (not recorded which). These receptor sequences come from a male donor with ankylosing spondylitis or in good health (not recorded which).

This clonotype was seen repeatedly, ten times or more. The J gene is TRBJ2-3, the V gene TRBV29-1; D is possibly TRBD2 (6 bases). This CDR3 spans 13 amino acids. V lost 6 bases and J 2 bases, leaving 12 bases between the germline ends. From germline, CDR1 is SQVTM and CDR2 ANQGSEA. CDR3 loop: CSVLSGYTDTQYF. In DNA form, the CDR3 reads TGCAGCGTCCTTAGCGGTTACACAGATACGCAGTATTTT.

This clonotype was seen ten or more times. This chain connects TRBV11-2 to TRBJ2-7; D gene ambiguous. Germline loops: CDR1 SGHAT, CDR2 FQNNGV. Between the trimmed V and J ends, which lost 4 bases and 1 base, there was a span of 8 bases. The CDR3 is made up of 13 amino acids. The CDR3 nucleotides read TGTGCCAGCAGCTCCAGTCCTTCCTACGAGCAGTACTTC. Translated, it gives CASSSSPSYEQYF.

This clonotype has at least ten counts. This chain connects TRBV5-1 to TRBJ1-4, with D possibly matching TRBD1 (6 bases). The CDR3 runs 13 residues. Between the trimmed V and J ends, which lost 5 bases and 4 bases, there was a span of 9 bases. Germline lookup yields CDR1 SGHRS and CDR2 YFSETQ. The CDR3, as DNA: TGCGCCAGCAGACAGGGCCTTAATGAAAAACTGTTTTTT. Translation gives CASRQGLNEKLFF.

This clonotype was seen ten or more times. V and J are TRBV7-9 and TRBJ1-5; 8 nucleotides agree with TRBD1. CDR1 SEHNR and CDR2 FQNEAQ come from the germline V gene (reference sequence). With 5 bases clipped from V and 5 bases from J, the junction kept 8 bases outside the gene matches. The CDR3 loop spans 15 amino acids. The CDR3 DNA is TGTGCCAGCAGCGTCGGAGGGACAGGTGATCAGCCCCAGCATTTT. Translation: CASSVGGTGDQPQHF.

This clonotype was counted ten times or more. The chain recombines TRBV6-1 with TRBJ2-7; D is perhaps TRBD1 (5 bases). Germline V CDR1 and CDR2: MNHNS, SASEGT. This CDR3 spans 12 amino acids. V shed 7 bases and J shed 2 bases, with 9 bases lying between them. The CDR3 sequence: CASIPGPYEQYF. The CDR3 DNA reads TGTGCCAGCATCCCAGGGCCCTACGAGCAGTACTTC.

This clonotype was detected ten times or more. This chain connects TRBV15 to TRBJ2-1; a weak D match, TRBD2 (6 bases). V was clipped by 5 bases and J by 4 bases, with 15 bases between them. The CDR3 consists of 15 residues. Germline V lookup: CDR1 LNHNV, CDR2 YYDKDF (reference sequence). The CDR3 protein is CATSSSLGLYNEQFF. Written as DNA, the CDR3 is TGTGCCACCAGCTCAAGTCTGGGACTTTACAATGAGCAGTTCTTC.

The table lists this clonotype with many counts. The rearrangement uses TRBV12-3 or TRBV12-4 and TRBJ1-4; 7 nucleotides agree with TRBD1. This CDR3 comprises 14 residues. The V segment lost 6 bases and the J segment 10 bases; nucleotides outside the gene matches: 11. In nucleotides, the CDR3 is TGTGCCAGCAGCCGCCCCGGGACAGATCTAAAACTGTTTTTT. Its protein product is CASSRPGTDLKLFF.

This clonotype was picked up many times. The chain combines TRBV10-2 with TRBJ1-2, with D perhaps TRBD1 (5 bases). Germline values: CDR1 WSHSY, CDR2 SAAADI. Trimming removed 6 bases from V and 5 bases from J, with 16 bases in between. There are 14 residues in the CDR3. The CDR3 spells CASSQGHTSYGYTF. In DNA, the CDR3 is TGCGCCAGCAGCCAAGGACACACCAGTTATGGCTACACCTTC.

This clonotype has just a few counts. The chain carries TRBV12-3 or TRBV12-4 and TRBJ2-2; tentatively, D is TRBD2 (5 bases). This CDR3 has 14 residues. V lost 5 bases, J lost 6 bases, and 13 bases lay in between. CDR3 sequence: CASSTNRGAGELFF. CDR3 nucleotides: TGTGCCAGCAGTACAAACCGGGGAGCCGGGGAGCTGTTTTTT.

This clonotype was seen at least ten times. CDR3 in amino acids: CASSPSTRGVQGSNQPQHF. CDR3 coding DNA: TGTGCCAGCAGTCCCTCAACACGGGGGGTGCAGGGAAGCAATCAGCCCCAGCATTTT. The rearrangement uses TRBV12-3 or TRBV12-4 and TRBJ1-5; D might be TRBD1 (5 bases). The V end was cut by 5 bases, the J end by 1 base, with 24 bases between. This CDR3 is built from 19 residues.

This clonotype showed up many times. V and J are TRBV20-1 and TRBJ2-7; 8 nucleotides agree with TRBD2. This CDR3 comprises 14 residues. The V gene's germline CDR1 is DFQATT and CDR2 SNEGSKA (reference sequence). The junction had 5 bases not matched to a gene; V was cut back by 2 bases and J by 2 bases. CDR3: CSARSGGQTYEQYF. The CDR3 DNA sequence: TGCAGTGCTAGAAGCGGGGGTCAAACCTACGAGCAGTACTTC.

This clonotype was seen a few times. The chain joins TRBV7-9 to TRBJ1-2, with 12 nucleotides matching TRBD1. This CDR3 contains 15 residues. Germline lookup yields CDR1 SEHNR and CDR2 FQNEAQ (reference sequence). The V segment lost 5 bases and the J segment 7 bases; nucleotides outside the gene matches: 8. CDR3 in DNA: TGTGCCAGCAGCCACCCGGGACAGGGGGCGGGTGGCTACACCTTC. It yields the protein CASSHPGQGAGGYTF. Using reference TRBV7-9 and TRBJ1-2 for the parts outside the CDR3, the full variable domain is DTGVSQNPRHKITKRGQNVTFRCDPISEHNRLYWYRQTLGQGPEFLTYFQNEAQLEKSRLLSDRFSAERPKGSFSTLEIQRTEQGDSAMYLCASSHPGQGAGGYTFGSGTRLTVV.

This clonotype was seen at least ten times. V gene TRBV6-5 combines with J gene TRBJ1-6, with 8 bases lining up with TRBD1. This CDR3 spans 17 amino acids. The junction had 6 bases not matched to a gene; V was cut back by 0 bases and J by 5 bases. CDR1 and CDR2 (germline): MNHEY, SVGAGI. CDR3 sequence: CASSYSGKTGDNSPLHF. CDR3 coding DNA: TGTGCCAGCAGTTACTCGGGGAAGACAGGGGATAATTCACCCCTCCACTTT.

This clonotype was detected ten times or more. The rearrangement uses TRBV28 and TRBJ1-2; 10 nucleotides align to TRBD1. The length of the CDR3 is 13 residues. With 10 bases clipped from V and 2 bases from J, the junction kept 4 bases outside the gene matches. Germline V gene data show CDR1 as MDHEN and CDR2 as SYDVKM. The CDR3 region is CATVTGGNYGYTF. The CDR3 nucleotides read TGTGCCACCGTGACAGGGGGCAACTATGGCTACACCTTC.

The gene calls are TRBV12-3 or TRBV12-4 and TRBJ2-6; unclear D gene. Between the trimmed V and J ends, which lost 3 bases and 0 bases, there was a span of 6 bases. The CDR3 is made up of 15 amino acids. The CDR3 loop reads CASSFLSSGANVLTF. The CDR3 coding sequence is TGTGCCAGCAGTTTCCTGAGCTCTGGGGCCAACGTCCTGACTTTC.

This clonotype has at least ten counts. The chain carries TRBV24-1 and TRBJ1-2; tentative D call: TRBD1 (6 bases). The V end lost 1 base, the J end lost 8 bases, and 10 bases lay between the germline ends. The germline V gene encodes CDR1 KGHDR and CDR2 SFDVKD. This CDR3 contains 13 residues. CDR3 DNA sequence: TGTGCCACCAGTGATTTTCAGGGGAGAGGCTACACCTTC. Protein sequence: CATSDFQGRGYTF.

CDR3 region: CASQYRDYSQYNEQFF. The DNA for the CDR3 is TGTGCCAGCCAGTATAGGGACTACTCGCAATACAATGAGCAGTTCTTC. The V and J genes are TRBV2 and TRBJ2-1; 7 nucleotides agree with TRBD2. From germline, CDR1 is SNHLY and CDR2 FYNNEI. The V segment lost 8 bases and the J segment 4 bases; nucleotides outside the gene matches: 14. This CDR3 contains 16 residues.

The chain is built from TRBV7-7 and TRBJ2-3, with D possibly TRBD2 on 6 matching bases. Trimming removed 5 bases at V and 10 bases at J, with 16 bases between. Germline CDR1 and CDR2: SSHAT and FNYEAQ (reference sequence). The CDR3 is 13 amino acids. Here the CDR3 DNA reads TGTGCCAGCAGCCCCGCCTTGGAGGGCGCGCAGTATTTT. As protein: CASSPALEGAQYF.